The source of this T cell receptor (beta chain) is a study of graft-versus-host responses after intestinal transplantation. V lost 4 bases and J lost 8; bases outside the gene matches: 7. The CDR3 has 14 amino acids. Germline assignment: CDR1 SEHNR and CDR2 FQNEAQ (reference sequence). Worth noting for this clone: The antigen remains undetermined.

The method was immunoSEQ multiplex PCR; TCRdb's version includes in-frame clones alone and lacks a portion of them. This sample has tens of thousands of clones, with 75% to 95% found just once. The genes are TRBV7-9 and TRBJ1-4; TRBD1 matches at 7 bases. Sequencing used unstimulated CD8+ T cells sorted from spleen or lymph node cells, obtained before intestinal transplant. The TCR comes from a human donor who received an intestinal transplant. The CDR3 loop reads CASSSAGGNEKLFF. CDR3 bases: TGTGCCAGCAGCTCGGCAGGGGGAAACGAAAAACTGTTTTTT. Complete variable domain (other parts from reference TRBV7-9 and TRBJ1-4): DTGVSQNPRHKITKRGQNVTFRCDPISEHNRLYWYRQTLGQGPEFLTYFQNEAQLEKSRLLSDRFSAERPKGSFSTLEIQRTEQGDSAMYLCASSSAGGNEKLFFGSGTQLSVL.